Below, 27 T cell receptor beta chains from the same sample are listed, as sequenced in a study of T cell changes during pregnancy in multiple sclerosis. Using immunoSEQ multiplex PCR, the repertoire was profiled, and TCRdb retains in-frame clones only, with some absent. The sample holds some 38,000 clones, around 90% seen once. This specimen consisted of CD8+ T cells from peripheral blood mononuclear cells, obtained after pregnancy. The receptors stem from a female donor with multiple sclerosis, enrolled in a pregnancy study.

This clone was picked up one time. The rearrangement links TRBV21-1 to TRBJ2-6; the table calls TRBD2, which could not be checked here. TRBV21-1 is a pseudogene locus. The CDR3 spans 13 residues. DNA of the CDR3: TGTGCCAGCAGATACTCTGGGGCCAACGTCCTGACTTTC. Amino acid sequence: CASRYSGANVLTF.

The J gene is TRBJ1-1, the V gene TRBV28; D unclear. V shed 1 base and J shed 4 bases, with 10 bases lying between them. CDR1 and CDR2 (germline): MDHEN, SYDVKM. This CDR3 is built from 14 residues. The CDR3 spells CASSLSRIFTEAFF. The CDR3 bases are TGTGCCAGCAGTTTATCCAGGATTTTCACTGAAGCTTTCTTT.

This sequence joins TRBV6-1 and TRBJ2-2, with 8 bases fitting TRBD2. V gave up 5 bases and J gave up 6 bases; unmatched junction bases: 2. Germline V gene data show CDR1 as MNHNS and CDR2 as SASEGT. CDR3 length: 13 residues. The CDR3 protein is CASSPRGAGELFF. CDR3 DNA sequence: TGTGCCAGCAGTCCGCGGGGGGCCGGGGAGCTGTTTTTT.

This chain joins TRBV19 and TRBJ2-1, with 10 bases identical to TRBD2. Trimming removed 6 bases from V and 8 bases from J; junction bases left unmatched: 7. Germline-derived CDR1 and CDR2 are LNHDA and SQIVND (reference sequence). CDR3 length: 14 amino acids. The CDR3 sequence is CASSPSGSRDEQFF. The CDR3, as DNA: TGTGCCAGTAGCCCTAGCGGGAGTAGGGATGAGCAGTTCTTC.

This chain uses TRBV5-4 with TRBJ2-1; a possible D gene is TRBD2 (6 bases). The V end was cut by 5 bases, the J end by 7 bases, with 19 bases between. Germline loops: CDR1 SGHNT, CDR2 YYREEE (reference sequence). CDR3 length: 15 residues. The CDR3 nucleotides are TGTGCCAGCAGTGGGGGAGGAAGGGAGAGGAATGAGCAGTTCTTC. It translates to CASSGGGRERNEQFF.

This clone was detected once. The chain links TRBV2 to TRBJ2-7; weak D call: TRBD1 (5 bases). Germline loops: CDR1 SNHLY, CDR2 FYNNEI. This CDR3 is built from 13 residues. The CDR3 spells CIGARTESYEQYF. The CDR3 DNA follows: TGTATAGGGGCTCGGACGGAGTCCTACGAGCAGTACTTC.

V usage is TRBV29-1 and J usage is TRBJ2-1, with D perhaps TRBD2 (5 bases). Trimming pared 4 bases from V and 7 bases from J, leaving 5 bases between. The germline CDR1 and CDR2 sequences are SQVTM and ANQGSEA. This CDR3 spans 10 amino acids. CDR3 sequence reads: CSVGGNEQFF. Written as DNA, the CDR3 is TGCAGCGTTGGAGGGAATGAGCAGTTCTTC.

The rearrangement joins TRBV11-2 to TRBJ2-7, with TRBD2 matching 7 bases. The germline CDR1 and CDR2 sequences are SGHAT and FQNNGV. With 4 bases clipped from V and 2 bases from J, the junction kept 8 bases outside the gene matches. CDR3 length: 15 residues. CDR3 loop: CASSSVFGLAYEQYF. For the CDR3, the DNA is TGTGCCAGCAGCTCGGTTTTTGGACTAGCCTACGAGCAGTACTTC.

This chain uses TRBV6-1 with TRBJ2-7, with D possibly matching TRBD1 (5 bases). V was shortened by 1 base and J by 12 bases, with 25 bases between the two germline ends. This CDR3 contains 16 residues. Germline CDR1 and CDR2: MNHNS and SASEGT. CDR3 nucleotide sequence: TGTGCCAGCAGTGAAGATTTTGTTTTAAGGACATCTCGAGTGTACTTC. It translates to CASSEDFVLRTSRVYF.

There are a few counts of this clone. Here the CDR3 reads CATSKVRVYDGYTF. The CDR3 DNA follows: TGTGCCACCAGCAAGGTCAGGGTATATGATGGCTACACCTTC. The chain uses TRBV15 and TRBJ1-2; tentatively, D is TRBD1 (5 bases). V lost 4 bases and J 6 bases, leaving 15 bases between the germline ends. This CDR3 region has 14 residues. The germline V gene encodes CDR1 LNHNV and CDR2 YYDKDF (reference sequence).

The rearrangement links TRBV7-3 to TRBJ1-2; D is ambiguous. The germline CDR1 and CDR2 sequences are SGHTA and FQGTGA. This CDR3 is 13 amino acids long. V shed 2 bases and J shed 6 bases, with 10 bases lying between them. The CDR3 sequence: CASSLAGKDGYTF. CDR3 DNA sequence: TGTGCCAGCAGCTTAGCGGGAAAGGATGGCTACACCTTC.

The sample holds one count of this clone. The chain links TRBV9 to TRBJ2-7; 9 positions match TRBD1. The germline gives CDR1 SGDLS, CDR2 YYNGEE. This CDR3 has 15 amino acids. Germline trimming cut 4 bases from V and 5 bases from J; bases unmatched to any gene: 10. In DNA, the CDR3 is TGTGCCAGCAGCTTAACCGGGACAGGGAACCACGAGCAGTACTTC. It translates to CASSLTGTGNHEQYF.

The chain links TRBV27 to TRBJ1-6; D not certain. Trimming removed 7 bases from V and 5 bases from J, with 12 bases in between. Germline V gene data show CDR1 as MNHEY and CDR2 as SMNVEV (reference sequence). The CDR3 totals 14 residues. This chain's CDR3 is CASTLTADNSPLHF. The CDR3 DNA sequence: TGTGCCAGCACCCTCACGGCGGATAATTCACCCCTCCACTTT.

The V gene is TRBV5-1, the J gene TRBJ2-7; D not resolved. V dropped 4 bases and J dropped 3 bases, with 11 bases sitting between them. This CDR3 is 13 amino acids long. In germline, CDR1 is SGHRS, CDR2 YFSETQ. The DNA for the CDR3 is TGCGCCAGCAGCCTACGGAGTTTCTACGAGCAGTACTTC. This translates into CASSLRSFYEQYF.

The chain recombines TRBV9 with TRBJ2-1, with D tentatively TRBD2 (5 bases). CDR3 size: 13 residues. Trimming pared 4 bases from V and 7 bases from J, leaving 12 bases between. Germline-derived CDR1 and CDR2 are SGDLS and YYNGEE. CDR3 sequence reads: CASSRGLGNEQFF. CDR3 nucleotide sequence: TGTGCCAGCAGCCGGGGTTTGGGAAATGAGCAGTTCTTC. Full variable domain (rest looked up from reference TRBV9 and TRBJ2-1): DSGVTQTPKHLITATGQRVTLRCSPRSGDLSVYWYQQSLDQGLQFLIQYYNGEERAKGNILERFSAQQFPDLHSELNLSSLELGDSALYFCASSRGLGNEQFFGPGTRLTVL.

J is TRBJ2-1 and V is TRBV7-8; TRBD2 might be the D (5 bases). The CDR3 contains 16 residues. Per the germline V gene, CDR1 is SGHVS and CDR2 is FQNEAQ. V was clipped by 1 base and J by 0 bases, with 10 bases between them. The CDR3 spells CASSLEVGSSYNEQFF. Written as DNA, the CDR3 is TGTGCCAGCAGCTTAGAGGTGGGGAGCTCCTACAATGAGCAGTTCTTC. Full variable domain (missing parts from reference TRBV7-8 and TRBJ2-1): GAGVSQSPRYKVAKRGQDVALRCDPISGHVSLFWYQQALGQGPEFLTYFQNEAQLDKSGLPSDRFFAERPEGSVSTLKIQRTQQEDSAVYLCASSLEVGSSYNEQFFGPGTRLTVL.

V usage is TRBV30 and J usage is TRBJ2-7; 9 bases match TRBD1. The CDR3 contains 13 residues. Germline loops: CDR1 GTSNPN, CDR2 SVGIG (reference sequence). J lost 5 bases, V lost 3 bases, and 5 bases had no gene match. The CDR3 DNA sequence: TGTGCCTGGAGCCGGGACAGGGTACACGAGCAGTACTTC. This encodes CAWSRDRVHEQYF.

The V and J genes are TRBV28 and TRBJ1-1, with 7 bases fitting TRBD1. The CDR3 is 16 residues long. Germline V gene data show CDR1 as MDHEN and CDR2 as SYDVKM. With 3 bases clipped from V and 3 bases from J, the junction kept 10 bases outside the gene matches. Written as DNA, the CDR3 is TGTGCCAGCAGTTTTGGTCCGACAGGGCCCTACACTGAAGCTTTCTTT. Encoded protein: CASSFGPTGPYTEAFF.

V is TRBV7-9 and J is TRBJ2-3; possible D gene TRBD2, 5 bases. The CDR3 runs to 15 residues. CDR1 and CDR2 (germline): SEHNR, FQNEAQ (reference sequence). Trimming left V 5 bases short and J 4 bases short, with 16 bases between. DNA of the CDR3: TGTGCCAGCAGCCCCGCCCGGGGAAACCCAGATACGCAGTATTTT. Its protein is CASSPARGNPDTQYF.

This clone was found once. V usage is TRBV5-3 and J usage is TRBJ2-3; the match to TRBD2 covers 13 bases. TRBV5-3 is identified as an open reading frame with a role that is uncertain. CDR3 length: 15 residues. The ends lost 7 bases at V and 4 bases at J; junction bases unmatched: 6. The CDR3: CARLRTSGSADTQYF. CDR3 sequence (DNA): TGTGCCAGATTGAGGACTAGCGGGAGTGCAGATACGCAGTATTTT.

CDR3: CASSQVSSGIADTQYF. CDR3 bases: TGCGCCAGCAGCCAAGTGTCTAGCGGGATCGCAGATACGCAGTATTTT. The chain carries TRBV4-1 and TRBJ2-3, with 9 bases fitting TRBD2. The CDR3 covers 16 residues. Unmatched junction bases numbered 6, after V lost 1 base and J lost 4 bases. CDR1 and CDR2 (germline): MGHRA, YSYEKL.

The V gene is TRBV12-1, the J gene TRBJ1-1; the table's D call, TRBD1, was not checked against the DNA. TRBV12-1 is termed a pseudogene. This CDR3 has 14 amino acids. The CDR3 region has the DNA TGTGCCAGCAGCTTTTCCCCAGGGGTTACTGAAGCTTTCTTT. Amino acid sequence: CASSFSPGVTEAFF.

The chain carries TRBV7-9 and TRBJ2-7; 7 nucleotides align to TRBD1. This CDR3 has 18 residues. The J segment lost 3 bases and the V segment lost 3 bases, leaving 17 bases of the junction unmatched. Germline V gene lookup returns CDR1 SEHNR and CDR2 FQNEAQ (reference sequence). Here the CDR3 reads CASSFNLNVDRRDYEQYF. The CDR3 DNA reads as TGTGCCAGCAGCTTCAACCTCAATGTGGACAGGAGAGACTACGAGCAGTACTTC.

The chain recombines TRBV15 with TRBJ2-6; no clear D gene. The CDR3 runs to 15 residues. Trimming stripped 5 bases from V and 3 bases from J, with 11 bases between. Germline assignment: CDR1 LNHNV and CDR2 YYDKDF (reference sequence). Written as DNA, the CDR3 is TGTGCCACCAGCCCAAGAGGCGGTGGGGCCAACGTCCTGACTTTC. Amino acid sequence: CATSPRGGGANVLTF.

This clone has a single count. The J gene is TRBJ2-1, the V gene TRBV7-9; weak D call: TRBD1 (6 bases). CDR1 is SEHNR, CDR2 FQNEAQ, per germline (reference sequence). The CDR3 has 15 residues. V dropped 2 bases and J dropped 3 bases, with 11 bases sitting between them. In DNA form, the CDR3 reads TGTGCCAGCAGCTTAAGGCAGGGGCGCTACAATGAGCAGTTCTTC. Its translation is CASSLRQGRYNEQFF.

The CDR3 DNA sequence: TGTGCCTGGAGCCCATCAGCGGGAGATACAGATACGCAGTATTTT. This translates into CAWSPSAGDTDTQYF. V gene TRBV30 combines with J gene TRBJ2-3; 8 bases align to TRBD2. The CDR3 runs to 15 residues. J gave up 3 bases and V 3 bases, and 8 bases lay outside the gene matches. Germline CDR1 and CDR2: GTSNPN and SVGIG (reference sequence).

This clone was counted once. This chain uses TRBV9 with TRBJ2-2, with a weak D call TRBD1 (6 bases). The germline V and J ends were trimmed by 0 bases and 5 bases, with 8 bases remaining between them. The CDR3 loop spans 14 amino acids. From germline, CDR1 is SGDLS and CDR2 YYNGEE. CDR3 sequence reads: CASSVEGGTGELFF. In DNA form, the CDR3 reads TGTGCCAGCAGCGTAGAAGGGGGTACCGGGGAGCTGTTTTTT.